This TCR beta chain was sequenced during a study of T cell repertoires and HLA-DP antigens (dated by TCRdb to the late 2010s). Turning to the overall study: An in vitro model of CD4+ T cell alloreactivity against allogeneic HLA-DP presented by transduced HeLa cells was used in the study. The two alloantigens modelled structurally similar versus dissimilar alloantigens, differing from self at one and approximately 11 peptide-binding groove amino acids, respectively. Of the three donors, two were male and one was female, with ages ranging from the 18-to-29 band to the 60-to-69 band. The average DNA input was roughly 220 ng for sorted CD137+CD4+ samples versus roughly 1.1 ug for pre-culture CD4+ samples.

General study outcomes and caveats: Clones undetected before culture had an average cumulative frequency of approximately 35% against one allele and about 51% against the other. The naive and memory CD4+ repertoires were not analysed as separate populations. Similar clonality (about 0.39) was observed for sorted CD137+ cells against both alloantigens, and this clonality was much higher than that observed in pre-culture samples (roughly 0.041). Limitations included only a few donors, a non-physiological HeLa antigen-presenting system, and the use of total CD4+ responder cells.

The immunoSEQ multiplex PCR, with forward primers for 54 TRBV segments and reverse primers for 13 TRBJ segments, was used to amplify TCRB CDR3 regions. Pre-culture CD4+ samples were sequenced at deep resolution, targeting over 150,000 T cell genomes. Amplicons were sequenced on an Illumina HiSeq System, producing 87 bp reads covering the CDR3. As for how the authors treated the data: Correction for PCR and sequencing errors was applied to reads, and CDR3 regions were defined through alignment to IMGT reference sequences. Template and unique rearrangement counts were estimated using synthetic template pools. Clonality was calculated as 1 minus Pielou's evenness. The Daley-Smith estimator was used to estimate richness. Morisita's index served as the measure of repertoire overlap. Clones found in cultured samples but undetected in the pre-culture repertoire of the corresponding donor were defined as low-abundance clones. In its TCRdb copy, this immuneACCESS table keeps in-frame sequences only and misses some clones. Where compared with another copy, unresolved V genes explain less than half of these, and the others have no known cause. V and J calls and clone size are copied from that table; D and trimming were computed from the DNA. The sample yields 85,000 to 90,000 clones; around nine tenths were counted once. Jointly, the top ten make up 1.7% of the sample.

Based on the germline V gene (reference sequence), the CDR1 and CDR2 sequences are SEHNR and FQNEAQ. The CDR3 starts with the cysteine, ends with the phenylalanine, and has 16 residues. Just the 48-base CDR3 DNA is kept, in frame starting at base 1. Germline trimming: 5 bases from V, 2 bases from J; junction bases outside gene matches: 10. As concerns this clone: Its target antigen remains unknown. No base-level quality is on record; no much larger clone is a single base apart.

Magnetic bead negative selection was used to isolate untouched CD4+ T cells from Ficoll-separated PBMC, with purity averaging approximately 98%. Untouched CD4+ T cells were isolated from Ficoll-separated PBMC with magnetic beads, reaching around 98% purity with negligible CD8+ contamination. Peripheral blood mononuclear cells were supplied by the buffy coats of a few healthy blood donors, who served as the study donors. CMV seronegative status was shared by all three donors. The DNeasy Blood & Tissue Kit was used for extraction of genomic DNA. TCRB sequencing was performed on genomic DNA from sorted CD137+CD4+ cells and pre-culture CD4+ baseline samples from each subject.

The sequenced sample consisted of CD4+ T cells from PBMCs. The source is a man aged 50 to 59 in good health and CMV-seronegative. The sequence links TRBV7-9 to TRBJ2-3, and 7 junctional nucleotides match TRBD1. The DNA sequence is TGTGCCAGCAGCCTGACTGGGACAGCTAACACAGATACGCAGTATTTT. Translation gives CASSLTGTANTDTQYF.